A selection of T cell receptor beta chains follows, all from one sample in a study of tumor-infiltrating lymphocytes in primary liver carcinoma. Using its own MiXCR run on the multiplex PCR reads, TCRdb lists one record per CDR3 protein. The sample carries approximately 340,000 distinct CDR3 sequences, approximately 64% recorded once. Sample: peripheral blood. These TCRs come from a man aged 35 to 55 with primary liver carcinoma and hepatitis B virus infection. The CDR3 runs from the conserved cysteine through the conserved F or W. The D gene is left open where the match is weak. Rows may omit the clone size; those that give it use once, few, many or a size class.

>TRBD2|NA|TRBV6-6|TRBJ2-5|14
TGTGCCAGCAGTTATCATCGGGAGGGAGAGAGCCAGTACTTC
CASSYHREGESQYF
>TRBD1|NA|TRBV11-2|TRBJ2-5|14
TGTGCCAGCAGCCCCGAGACAGGGGGTGGGACCCAGTACTTC
CASSPETGGGTQYF
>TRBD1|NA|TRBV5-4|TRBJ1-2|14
TGTGCCGGCAGCTTACAGGGGGCAGATCATGGCTACACCTTC
CAGSLQGADHGYTF
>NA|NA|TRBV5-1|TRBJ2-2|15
TGCGCCAGGAGCCGGCAGGGGGAGGACACCGGGGAGCTGTTTTTT
CARSRQGEDTGELFF
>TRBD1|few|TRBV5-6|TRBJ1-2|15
TGTGCCAGCAGCCGACCCGGGACAGTATTTTATGGCTACACCTTC
CASSRPGTVFYGYTF
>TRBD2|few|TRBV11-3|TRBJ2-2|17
TGTGCCAGCAGCTTAGGTGGATTAGCGGGTTGGGCCGGGAAGCTGTTTTTT
CASSLGGLAGWAGKLFF
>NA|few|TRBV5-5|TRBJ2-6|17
TGTGCCAGCAGCTTGGGCAGGGCCTTCTCTGGGGCCAACGTCCTGACTTTC
CASSLGRAFSGANVLTF
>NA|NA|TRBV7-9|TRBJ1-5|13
TGTGCCAGCAGCTTAGGAGGGGATCGGCCCCAGCATTTT
CASSLGGDRPQHF
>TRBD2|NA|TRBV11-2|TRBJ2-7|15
TGTGCCAGCAGCTTAGGGCTAGCGGACTACTGCGAGCAGTACTTC
CASSLGLADYCEQYF
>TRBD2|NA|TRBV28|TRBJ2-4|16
TGTGCCAGCAGCCTTCTAGCGGGGCTAGCCAAAAACATTCAGTACTTC
CASSLLAGLAKNIQYF
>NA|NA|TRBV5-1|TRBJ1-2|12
TGCGCCAGCAGCTTGACAGTAGGAGGCTACACCTTC
CASSLTVGGYTF
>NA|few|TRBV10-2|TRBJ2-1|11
TGCGCCAGCAGTGACTCCTATGAGCAGTTCTTC
CASSDSYEQFF
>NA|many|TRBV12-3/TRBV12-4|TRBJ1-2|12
TGTGCCAGCAGTCCAGGCCTGGGTGGCTACACCTTC
CASSPGLGGYTF
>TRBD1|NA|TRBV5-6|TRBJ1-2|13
TGTGCCAGCAACTTGGTTTGGACAGGAGGCTACATCTTC
CASNLVWTGGYIF